The 21 T cell receptor beta chains below come from one sample, sequenced in a study of T cells after yellow fever vaccination. TCRdb redid the calling of the 5' RACE reads with MiXCR, one entry per CDR3 protein. The table lists a few hundred thousand distinct CDR3 sequences, over 15% of them singletons. The material sequenced was PBMCs, taken 15 days after the yellow fever booster vaccination. Receptors were obtained from a man under 40 who received the YFV17D yellow fever vaccine.

The DNA for the CDR3 is TGTGCCACCAGCAGAGTTCGGGGAGGGATAGAGACCCAGTACTTC. Amino acids: CATSRVRGGIETQYF. V and J are TRBV15 and TRBJ2-5, with 7 bases matching TRBD2. This CDR3 comprises 15 residues. V lost 1 base to trimming and J lost 4 bases; unmatched junction nucleotides: 6. Germline V gives CDR1 LNHNV, CDR2 YYDKDF (reference sequence).

The chain uses TRBV2 and TRBJ2-3; 9 nucleotides align to TRBD2. Germline V gene data show CDR1 as SNHLY and CDR2 as FYNNEI. The CDR3 is made up of 14 amino acids. V dropped 8 bases and J dropped 4; count of bases not matched to a gene: 7. The CDR3 DNA sequence: TGTGCCAGCTGGGCGGGACTAGCCCCAGATACGCAGTATTTT. Protein product: CASWAGLAPDTQYF. Full variable domain (remainder filled in from reference TRBV2 and TRBJ2-3): EPEVTQTPSHQVTQMGQEVILRCVPISNHLYFYWYRQILGQKVEFLVSFYNNEISEKSEIFDDQFSVERPDGSNFTLKIRSTKLEDSAMYFCASWAGLAPDTQYFGPGTRLTVL.

A few counts support this clonotype. The rearrangement links TRBV4-3 to TRBJ2-2, with no clear D. Germline V gene lookup returns CDR1 LGHNA and CDR2 YSLEER. The ends were cut back, 0 bases at V and 1 base at J, with 6 bases in the middle. The CDR3 runs 15 residues. This CDR3 is CASSQDSRNTGELFF. CDR3 DNA: TGCGCCAGCAGCCAAGATAGCAGGAACACCGGGGAGCTGTTTTTT.

This clonotype came up a few times. In DNA form, the CDR3 reads TGTGCCAGCAGCTTCCCACCTCGACTAGCGGGAGTGGTAGATACGCAGTATTTT. It yields the protein CASSFPPRLAGVVDTQYF. V gene TRBV11-1 combines with J gene TRBJ2-3, with TRBD2 matching over 12 bases. Germline V gene data show CDR1 as SGHAT and CDR2 as FQDESV (reference sequence). Losses at the gene ends were 3 bases for V and 5 bases for J; bases not matched to a gene: 12. The CDR3 sequence is 18 residues long. The complete variable domain, with remaining parts taken from reference TRBV11-1 and TRBJ2-3, reads EAEVAQSPRYKITEKSQAVAFWCDPISGHATLYWYRQILGQGPELLVQFQDESVVDDSQLPKDRFSAERLKGVDSTLKIQPAELGDSAMYLCASSFPPRLAGVVDTQYFGPGTRLTVL.

This chain connects TRBV5-1 to TRBJ2-7; 7 bases match TRBD2. CDR3 length equals 15 residues. Germline V gene sequence: CDR1 SGHRS, CDR2 YFSETQ. Losses at the gene ends were 4 bases for V and 4 bases for J; bases not matched to a gene: 11. The CDR3 bases are TGCGCCAGCAGCCAAGCGGCGGGAGTGCGATACGAGCAGTACTTC. It translates to CASSQAAGVRYEQYF.

The chain has TRBV20-1 and TRBJ2-3; the D gene could be TRBD1 or TRBD2 (6 bases each). The CDR3 length is 13 residues. Germline V gene data show CDR1 as DFQATT and CDR2 as SNEGSKA (reference sequence). V was clipped by 3 bases and J by 7 bases, with 14 bases between them. DNA of the CDR3: TGCAGTGCTAGCCTGCCGGGGGCGCATACGCAGTATTTT. It codes for CSASLPGAHTQYF.

This clonotype was seen more than once but under ten times. This rearrangement joins TRBV28 to TRBJ2-7; 7 nucleotides align to TRBD2. Trimming at V came to 6 bases and at J to 4 bases, leaving 9 bases not matched to a gene. The CDR3 has 14 residues. From germline, CDR1 is MDHEN and CDR2 SYDVKM. CDR3 loop: CASSKLAADYEQYF. CDR3 sequence (DNA): TGTGCCAGCAGCAAGCTAGCGGCCGATTACGAGCAGTACTTC.

This clonotype was found many times. The genes are TRBV7-9 and TRBJ1-6, with D perhaps TRBD1 (5 bases). The CDR3 runs 15 residues. Per the germline V gene, CDR1 is SEHNR and CDR2 is FQNEAQ (reference sequence). V lost 3 bases and J 1 base, leaving 7 bases between the germline ends. The CDR3 sequence is CASSLDMSYNSPLHF. CDR3 nucleotide sequence: TGTGCCAGCAGCTTGGACATGTCCTATAATTCACCCCTCCACTTT.

This clonotype was picked up a small number of times. The chain couples TRBV7-9 to TRBJ2-5, with 10 bases fitting TRBD2. Trimming removed 5 bases from V and 5 bases from J; junction bases left unmatched: 5. Germline loops: CDR1 SEHNR, CDR2 FQNEAQ (reference sequence). This CDR3 region has 14 residues. In DNA form, the CDR3 reads TGTGCCAGCAGCATACTAGCGGGAATGGAGACCCAGTACTTC. This sequence encodes CASSILAGMETQYF.

The V call is TRBV10-3, the J call TRBJ2-1; TRBD2 aligns across 11 bases. Germline V gives CDR1 ENHRY, CDR2 SYGVKD. Trimming took 6 bases from V and 1 from J; bases not matched to a gene: 5. This CDR3 is 16 amino acids long. The CDR3 nucleotides read TGTGCCATCAGGGAAACTAGCGGGGGTTCCTACAATGAGCAGTTCTTC. Amino acid sequence: CAIRETSGGSYNEQFF.

The rearrangement uses TRBV20-1 and TRBJ2-7; 9 bases fit TRBD2. The trim removed 2 bases at V and 3 bases at J, leaving 5 bases unmatched. Germline values: CDR1 DFQATT, CDR2 SNEGSKA (reference sequence). This CDR3 has 14 residues. CDR3 protein: CSARSTSGYYEQYF. The CDR3 DNA reads as TGCAGTGCTAGATCCACTAGCGGGTACTACGAGCAGTACTTC.

The chain joins TRBV7-9 to TRBJ2-7; D might be TRBD1 (5 bases). Germline loops: CDR1 SEHNR, CDR2 FQNEAQ (reference sequence). The CDR3 contains 13 residues. Trimming removed 1 base from V and 5 bases from J, with 9 bases in between. The CDR3 DNA follows: TGTGCCAGCAGCTTAGGGCCAGGGAACGAGCAGTACTTC. This codes for CASSLGPGNEQYF. The variable domain in full, completed from reference TRBV7-9 and TRBJ2-7, reads DTGVSQNPRHKITKRGQNVTFRCDPISEHNRLYWYRQTLGQGPEFLTYFQNEAQLEKSRLLSDRFSAERPKGSFSTLEIQRTEQGDSAMYLCASSLGPGNEQYFGPGTRLTVT.

There are a few counts of this clonotype. The CDR3 spells CSVQRGEQYF. The CDR3 DNA reads as TGCAGCGTTCAACGCGGGGAGCAGTACTTC. The chain is built from TRBV29-1 and TRBJ2-7; D is perhaps TRBD2 (5 bases). Germline CDR1 reads SQVTM; CDR2 reads ANQGSEA. The V gene lost 5 bases and the J gene lost 7 bases, with 9 bases spanning the gap. The CDR3 totals 10 residues.

CDR3 nucleotide sequence: TGCGCCAGCAGCCAACTTGGGAACCAGTACGAGCAGTACTTC. It translates to CASSQLGNQYEQYF. The rearrangement joins TRBV4-3 to TRBJ2-7, with D unresolved. Germline CDR1 reads LGHNA; CDR2 reads YSLEER. V was trimmed by 2 bases and J by 4 bases, leaving 12 bases between them. The CDR3 sequence is 14 residues long.

This clonotype has more than one count but fewer than ten. The chain links TRBV5-5 to TRBJ1-1; D perhaps matches TRBD1 (6 bases). In germline, CDR1 is SGHKS, CDR2 YYEKEE (reference sequence). Between the trimmed V and J ends, which lost 3 bases and 2 bases, there was a span of 14 bases. The CDR3 is 15 residues long. CDR3 in amino acids: CASSSTAGTNTEAFF. In DNA, the CDR3 is TGTGCCAGCAGCTCAACTGCCGGGACAAACACTGAAGCTTTCTTT.

The CDR3 DNA sequence: TGTGCCAGCAGTTACTCGGGGACAGGGGGCTACGAGCAGTACTTC. It yields the protein CASSYSGTGGYEQYF. The chain joins TRBV6-5 to TRBJ2-7; 11 bases map to TRBD1. Germline V gives CDR1 MNHEY, CDR2 SVGAGI. Losses at the gene ends were 0 bases for V and 3 bases for J; bases not matched to a gene: 1. The CDR3 loop spans 15 amino acids.

The chain couples TRBV12-3 or TRBV12-4 to TRBJ1-1, with 8 bases identical to TRBD1. This CDR3 comprises 14 residues. The V segment lost 3 bases and the J segment 7 bases; nucleotides outside the gene matches: 7. CDR3 in DNA: TGTGCCAGCAGTTTTCAGGGGGCGACAGGTGAAGCTTTCTTT. It yields the protein CASSFQGATGEAFF.

The V gene is TRBV28, the J gene TRBJ2-2; 9 bases agree with TRBD1. There are 17 residues in the CDR3. V lost 6 bases, J lost 6 bases, and 14 bases stayed unmatched. The V gene's germline CDR1 is MDHEN and CDR2 SYDVKM. The CDR3 DNA is TGTGCCAGCAGCACAATACCCGGGACAGGGTTTGCCGGGGAGCTGTTTTTT. Translated: CASSTIPGTGFAGELFF.

The V gene is TRBV5-4, the J gene TRBJ2-3; possible D gene TRBD2, 6 bases. In germline, CDR1 is SGHNT, CDR2 YYREEE (reference sequence). V shed 2 bases and J shed 2 bases, with 24 bases lying between them. CDR3 length: 19 residues. The CDR3: CASSLKPGATGWDTDTQYF. In DNA, the CDR3 is TGTGCCAGCAGCTTAAAGCCGGGAGCGACGGGTTGGGACACAGATACGCAGTATTTT.

This clonotype was detected only a few times. The chain carries TRBV7-2 and TRBJ2-7, with a possible D match to TRBD2 (5 bases). The CDR3 is 14 amino acids. Trimming removed 0 bases at V and 6 bases at J, with 12 bases between. The germline CDR1 and CDR2 sequences are SGHTA and FQGNSA. CDR3 residues: CASSLARASFEQYF. The CDR3 nucleotides are TGTGCCAGCAGCTTAGCCCGGGCTAGCTTCGAGCAGTACTTC.

The sample holds a few counts of this clonotype. The chain recombines TRBV6-5 with TRBJ2-7; TRBD1 might be the D (7 bases). Trimming removed 0 bases from V and 2 bases from J, with 11 bases in between. The CDR3 spans 15 residues. Per the germline V gene, CDR1 is MNHEY and CDR2 is SVGAGI. The CDR3 DNA sequence: TGTGCCAGCAGTTACTCACCCAGGGGGGCCTACGAGCAGTACTTC. The encoded protein is CASSYSPRGAYEQYF.